This T cell receptor (beta chain) was retrieved from a study of cytomegalovirus exposure and HLA in healthy donors. About the research overall: Earlier, some 180 million T cells were analyzed, and 117 million unique TCR beta sequences were found among them. Study results and limitations: Later analysis showed most CMV-associated TCR beta chains appearing HLA-restricted.

Those who donated were healthy bone marrow donors. The CDR3 has 16 residues. Looked up from germline, CDR1 is MNHNS and CDR2 is SASEGT. The V and J ends lost 2 bases and 0 bases respectively, with 13 bases between them. A multiplex PCR was run with 60 Vbeta primers and 13 Jbeta primers. Sequencing was performed with immunoSEQ multiplex PCR; in TCRdb, only in-frame clones are kept and a portion is missing. This repertoire includes 80,000 or so clones. As to this clone: Its antigen is unknown.

The TCR sequence derives from a man over 45 in good health and CMV-seropositive. The gene calls are TRBV6-1 and TRBJ1-1; D uncertain. The specimen was PBMCs. Here the CDR3 DNA reads TGTGCCAGCAGTGAATTCGGTTCCTCTTTGAACACTGAAGCTTTCTTT. It specifies CASSEFGSSLNTEAFF.